Sequencing of this TCR beta chain was carried out in a study of shared clonotypes between healthy human individuals. Some clones are missing from TCRdb's copy, which holds only in-frame ones; the method was immunoSEQ multiplex PCR. The sample comprises fewer than 850,000 clones, 90% to 98% of which are singletons, and about 0.25% rests with the top ten. CD8 cells regarded as naive lacked CD45RO, were positively chosen for CCR7, and omitted terminally differentiated effector memory CD45RA+ cells. Free of recent acute infections or vaccinations, the donors were healthy HIV-negative adults. Concerning this clone itself: Its antigen is not known.

General study findings and limits: Sorted-subset sequencing was shown by rarefaction to be incomplete despite large depth. On the whole, naive subsets had larger estimated richness than memory subsets had.

The receptor comes from a man aged 25-40 years in good health. Input material: naive CD8+ T cells sorted from blood.

The CDR3 region has the DNA TGTGCCAGCAGTTACGGGACAGGGAGGATCAATGAGCAGTTCTTC. Translation: CASSYGTGRINEQFF. This chain uses TRBV6-5 with TRBJ2-1; 9 bases are a match to TRBD1. CDR1 and CDR2 (germline): MNHEY, SVGAGI. The CDR3 sequence is 15 residues long. The ends lost 2 bases at V and 6 bases at J; junction bases unmatched: 5.